This T cell receptor beta chain originates from a study of Tregs in tolerant kidney transplant recipients. General study results and limits: Findings come from small patient numbers and require larger validation. Expanding Tregs on activated donor B cells appeared to best identify donor-specific TCRbeta clones. This study did not directly address biological reproducibility.

Mixed chimerism was transient after nonmyeloablative marrow transplants from related graft donors. CD4+CD25+CD127- Tregs, CD4+CD25- non-Tregs, CD4 and CD8 cells were sorted. Profiled with immunoSEQ multiplex PCR; TCRdb holds only in-frame clones, not every one. The data contain about 81,000 clones, 90% to 95% of them seen just once; the ten biggest clones take up roughly 1.5%. Between the trimmed V and J ends, which lost 5 bases and 1 base, there was a span of 14 bases. Germline assignment: CDR1 SGHNT and CDR2 YENEEA. The CDR3 consists of 15 residues. Worth noting for this clone: Its antigen is not identified.

The input for sequencing was CD4+ T cells from blood (PBMCs), taken 24 months after the transplant. The receptor was derived from a human patient who received a combined kidney and bone marrow transplant. The graft donor may have given rise to some T cells. The rearrangement links TRBV11-3 to TRBJ2-5, with D possibly TRBD1 on 6 matching bases. The CDR3 DNA reads as TGTGCCAGCAGCCGAAACGGACAGCTCCAAGAGACCCAGTACTTC. This gives the protein CASSRNGQLQETQYF.